The 19 T cell receptor beta chains given below trace back to one sample, sequenced in a study of immune heterogeneity within non-small cell lung tumors (dated by TCRdb to the late 2010s). The TCR template was genomic DNA extracted from bulk tumor tissue, and roughly 590 ng of gDNA was amplified for each sample. During surgery, multiple biopsies were taken from each primary tumor, with sampling sites spaced as far apart as possible within the tumor mass. The study cohort was described as untreated, and patients were newly diagnosed NSCLC cases undergoing curative surgery. Sequencing took place on a HiSeq X Ten. The TCR beta CDR3 region was amplified with a multiplex PCR system whose first round ran for around 11 cycles using 32 V-gene forward primers and 13 J-gene reverse primers. TCRdb itself trimmed the public reads at Q25 with fastp, ran MiXCR and retained productive beta chains. For every CDR3 protein sequence, its rows merge into one entry that carries the most common genes and DNA. The sample table lists just over 15,000 distinct CDR3 sequences, roughly 29% of them with a count of one. The ten largest clones add up to less than 5% of the sample.

Sequenced material: lung tumor tissue. These receptors originate from a man aged 35-49 years with non-small cell lung cancer.

Points on this clonotype: A much bigger clone sits one base away, suggesting this may be a read error. The rearrangement uses TRBV7-2 and TRBJ2-1; D possibly corresponds to TRBD1 (8 bases). Germline assignment: CDR1 SGHTA and CDR2 FQGNSA. This CDR3 has 15 residues. This CDR3 reads CDSSRDRGGYNEQFF. As DNA, the CDR3 is TGTGACAGCAGCCGCGACAGGGGAGGGTACAATGAGCAGTTCTTC.

This clonotype was recorded a few times. The V and J genes are TRBV11-3 and TRBJ2-5; 8 bases match TRBD2. There are 15 residues in the CDR3. Germline V gives CDR1 SGHNT, CDR2 YENEEA. J lost 9 bases, V lost 3 bases, and 12 bases had no gene match. CDR3 DNA sequence: TGTGCCAGCAGCTTTTATGTGAGCGGGAGAAGCTCCCAGTACTTC. It encodes CASSFYVSGRSSQYF.

This chain joins TRBV11-3 and TRBJ2-1; 11 nucleotides match TRBD2. This CDR3 comprises 17 residues. V shed 1 base and J 9 bases; nucleotides not matched to a gene: 11. The germline CDR1 and CDR2 sequences are SGHNT and YENEEA. CDR3 DNA sequence: TGTGCCAGCAGCTTAGGGTTAGCGGGAGGGCCGGGGAGTGAGCAGTTCTTC. Its translation: CASSLGLAGGPGSEQFF. Full variable domain (missing parts from reference TRBV11-3 and TRBJ2-1): EAGVVQSPRYKIIEKKQPVAFWCNPISGHNTLYWYLQNLGQGPELLIRYENEEAVDDSQLPKDRFSAERLKGVDSTLKIQPAELGDSAVYLCASSLGLAGGPGSEQFFGPGTRLTVL.

Points on this clonotype: A much larger clone is a single base away; this may be a read error. The rearrangement joins TRBV6-1 to TRBJ2-7; 8 bases agree with TRBD1. V lost 11 bases, J lost 1 base, and 10 bases stayed unmatched. The germline CDR1 and CDR2 sequences are MNHNS and SASEGT. There are 14 residues in the CDR3. CDR3 sequence: CACMPGQVSYEQYF. The CDR3, as DNA: TGTGCCTGCATGCCGGGACAGGTTTCCTACGAGCAGTACTTC.

As to this clonotype: This may arise from a read error, as a much more abundant clone is one base away. The chain has TRBV20-1 and TRBJ2-7; 7 bases align to TRBD2. V gave up 7 bases and J gave up 0 bases; unmatched junction bases: 12. Germline V gene sequence: CDR1 DFQATT, CDR2 SNEGSKA (reference sequence). The CDR3 sequence is 15 residues long. For the CDR3, the DNA is TGCAGTGTACTGGGACTATCTAGGAGCTCCTACGAGCAGTACTTC. It codes for CSVLGLSRSSYEQYF.

This clonotype qualifies as medium-sized. The CDR3, as DNA: TGTGCCAGCAGTTCCATTAATTCTCCGAACACCATATATTTT. It yields the protein CASSSINSPNTIYF. The chain carries TRBV12-3 or TRBV12-4 and TRBJ1-3; no reliable D call. V lost 4 bases and J lost 7, with 14 bases in between. CDR3 length: 14 amino acids.

To note about this clonotype: A read error may explain this, as a much larger clone is one base away. The chain couples TRBV11-3 to TRBJ1-6, with no clear D. The CDR3 spans 14 residues. Germline V lookup: CDR1 SGHNT, CDR2 YENEEA. The CDR3 bases are TGTGCCATCAGCCCCGGTGTAGCTAATTCACCCCTCCACTTT. This translates into CAISPGVANSPLHF.

With respect to this clonotype: A much larger clone sits a single nucleotide away, making a read error possible. The J gene is TRBJ1-5, the V gene TRBV6-2 or TRBV6-3; 9 positions agree with TRBD1. Per germline, CDR1 MNHEY and CDR2 SVGEGT. The CDR3 runs 14 residues. The CDR3 here is CASDPGQGGQLQHF. In DNA form, the CDR3 reads TGTGCCAGCGACCCGGGACAGGGAGGTCAGCTCCAGCATTTT.

This clonotype was observed at least ten times. The chain joins TRBV19 to TRBJ1-1, with D unclear. The ends were cut back, 6 bases at V and 4 bases at J, with 15 bases in the middle. The CDR3 contains 14 residues. Germline loops: CDR1 LNHDA, CDR2 SQIVND (reference sequence). This CDR3 reads CASRDQSGSTEAFF. CDR3 coding DNA: TGTGCCAGTAGGGATCAGTCCGGGAGCACTGAAGCTTTCTTT.

Comment on this clonotype: A read error is possible here, since a much larger clone lies one base away. The chain has TRBV6-4 and TRBJ2-1; possible D gene TRBD2, 6 bases. The CDR3 contains 15 residues. The germline V gene has CDR1 MRHNA and CDR2 SNTAGT. The CDR3 coding sequence is TGTGCCAGCAGTTACAGGAGGGACTCCTACAATGGGCAGTTCTTC. Amino acids: CASSYRRDSYNGQFF.

Regarding this clonotype: One base away lies a much larger clone, so this may be a sequencing read error. The chain links TRBV3-1 to TRBJ1-2; possible D gene TRBD1, 5 bases. There are 16 residues in the CDR3. Germline assignment: CDR1 LGHDT and CDR2 YNNKEL (reference sequence). CDR3 amino acids: CASRQDAAGRSYGYTF. The CDR3 nucleotides read TGTGCCAGCAGGCAAGATGCGGCAGGGAGGTCGTATGGCTACACCTTC.

As concerns this clonotype: A single base separates this from a much larger clone, so it may be a read error. J is TRBJ1-2 and V is TRBV7-8; no reliable D call. Germline CDR1 and CDR2: SGHVS and FQNEAQ. The length of the CDR3 is 13 residues. The CDR3 is CASSPGLAYGYPF. CDR3 coding DNA: TGTGCCAGCAGCCCGGGCTTAGCCTATGGCTACCCCTTC.

About this clonotype: Because the CDR3 is missing its conserved closing phenylalanine or tryptophan, this is likely a read error. The chain has TRBV20-1 and TRBJ2-3, with 9 bases lining up with TRBD2. J was trimmed by 6 bases and V by 0 bases; bases with no gene match: 7. In germline, CDR1 is DFQATT, CDR2 SNEGSKA (reference sequence). CDR3 size: 15 residues. CDR3 sequence reads: CSAREFAGGADTQYL. Here the CDR3 DNA reads TGCAGTGCTAGAGAATTTGCGGGAGGGGCGGATACGCAGTATCTT.

Comment on this clonotype: A read error may explain this, as a much larger clone is one base away. The chain combines TRBV6-1 with TRBJ1-5, with D tentatively TRBD1 (6 bases). V was shortened by 9 bases and J by 2 bases, with 11 bases between the two germline ends. The germline V gene has CDR1 MNHNS and CDR2 SASEGT. The CDR3 is 13 amino acids. In nucleotides, the CDR3 is TGTGCCAGAAACAGGGTCGGCAATCAGCCCCAGCATTTT. It is translated as CARNRVGNQPQHF.

Worth noting for this clonotype: This sequence may be a read error, since a much larger clone differs from it by one base. The CDR3 loop reads CASSHASRTNTVELFF. CDR3 in DNA: TGTGCCAGCAGCCATGCTAGCAGAACGAACACCGTGGAGCTGTTTTTT. V usage is TRBV11-3 and J usage is TRBJ2-2; D might be TRBD2 (5 bases). CDR1 SGHNT and CDR2 YENEEA come from the germline V gene. This CDR3 spans 16 amino acids.

This clonotype is termed medium-sized. This chain uses TRBV7-2 with TRBJ1-5; D gene unclear. The CDR3 extends over 12 amino acids. V lost 2 bases to trimming and J lost 5 bases, with 4 bases between them. Germline assignment: CDR1 SGHTA and CDR2 FQGNSA. CDR3 sequence: CASSLTDQPQHF. The CDR3 DNA reads as TGTGCCAGCAGCTTAACTGATCAGCCCCAGCATTTT. The whole variable domain, remainder taken from reference TRBV7-2 and TRBJ1-5, is GAGVSQSPSNKVTEKGKDVELRCDPISGHTALYWYRQSLGQGLEFLIYFQGNSAPDKSGLPSDRFSAERTGGSVSTLTIQRTQQEDSAVYLCASSLTDQPQHFGDGTRLSIL.

Turning to this clonotype: This clone may be a read error of a much larger clone one base away. The chain links TRBV29-1 to TRBJ2-1, with 8 bases aligning to TRBD2. CDR3 length: 17 residues. Germline CDR1 reads SQVTM; CDR2 reads ANQGSEA. Germline trimming cut 0 bases from V and 4 bases from J; bases unmatched to any gene: 11. CDR3 nucleotide sequence: TGCAGCGTTGAAGAGGGGGTACGAGCGGGAGCGTACAATGAGCAGTTCTTC. It translates to CSVEEGVRAGAYNEQFF.

The count of this clonotype is one. This may be a read error, as it is one base from a much larger clone. V and J are TRBV15 and TRBJ2-7; possible D gene TRBD2, 5 bases. The CDR3 consists of 16 residues. Germline V gene sequence: CDR1 LNHNV, CDR2 YYDKDF (reference sequence). The CDR3 DNA is TGTGCCACCAGCAGAGATTCTAGCACCCTCTCCTACGAGCAGAACTTC. Translating it yields CATSRDSSTLSYEQNF.

This clonotype was recorded once. A much larger clone lies a single base off, so this may be a read error. The CDR3 does not close with the conserved phenylalanine or tryptophan, likely indicating a read error. The chain has TRBV6-9 and TRBJ1-2; the D is unclear. V was shortened by 3 bases and J by 2 bases, with 7 bases between the two germline ends. CDR3 length equals 13 residues. Germline loops: CDR1 MNHGY, CDR2 SVAAGI. The CDR3 loop reads CASSYGVNYGYTS. In nucleotides, the CDR3 is TGTGCCAGCAGTTACGGGGTAAACTATGGCTACACCTCC.